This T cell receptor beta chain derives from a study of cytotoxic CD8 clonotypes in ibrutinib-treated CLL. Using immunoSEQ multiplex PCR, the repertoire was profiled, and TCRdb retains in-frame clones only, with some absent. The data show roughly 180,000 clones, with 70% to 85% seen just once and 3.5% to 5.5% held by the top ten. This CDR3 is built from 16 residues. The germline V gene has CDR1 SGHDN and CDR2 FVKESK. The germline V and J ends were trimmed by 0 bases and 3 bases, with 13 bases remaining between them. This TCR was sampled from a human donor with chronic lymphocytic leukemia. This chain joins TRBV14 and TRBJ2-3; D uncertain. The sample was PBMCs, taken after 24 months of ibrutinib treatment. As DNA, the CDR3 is TGTGCCAGCAGCCAAGATCTGAATGGGAATACAGATACGCAGTATTTT. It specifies CASSQDLNGNTDTQYF.